This entry concerns a single T cell receptor beta chain. This clonotype was seen many times. The antigen it binds to is not known. Base qualities are missing; no much larger clone stands one base away. This specimen comes from a study of T-cell reconstitution after alpha-beta-depleted transplantation in children (dated by TCRdb to the mid-2010s). With regard to the full study: Using TCR repertoire profiling, the study quantitatively followed how T-cell immune reconstitution unfolded in children after TCRalphabeta/CD19-depleted allogeneic hematopoietic cell transplantation.

Inclusive of the bounding cysteine and phenylalanine, the CDR3 is 15 residues long. The kept DNA is CDR3 alone, 45 bases in frame from the first base. V is pared back by 2 bases and J by 1 base, with 11 bases lying between the germline termini. CDR1 and CDR2 are drawn from the germline V gene: SGHTA, FQGNSA. Receptors were amplified or captured by PCR. Sequencing instrument: Illumina HiSeq 2500. TCR libraries were prepared with molecular barcoding, using unique molecular identifiers to normalize TCRbeta repertoire quantification. Clones were called with MiXCR by TCRdb after fastp trimmed the public reads at Q25, and only in-frame beta chains were retained. A single entry per CDR3 protein holds the most common genes and DNA from its merged rows. The table for this sample lists approximately 640,000 distinct CDR3 sequences; around 17% of them were counted only once. Together, the top ten hold approximately 1% of the sample.

The chain links TRBV7-2 with TRBJ1-1, with the D gene not confidently named. The clonotype comes from a human donor who donated a stem cell graft to a child with acute myeloid leukemia. The sequenced sample was PBMCs from the stem cell graft donor, obtained from the stem cell graft. The DNA reads as follows: TGTGCCAGCAGCTTATTGAGCCAGACGAACACTGAAGCTTTCTTT. Its translation is CASSLLSQTNTEAFF. When the CDR3 is completed using the reference TRBV7-2 and TRBJ1-1 genes on either side, the full variable domain is GAGVSQSPSNKVTEKGKDVELRCDPISGHTALYWYRQSLGQGLEFLIYFQGNSAPDKSGLPSDRFSAERTGGSVSTLTIQRTQQEDSAVYLCASSLLSQTNTEAFFGQGTRLTVV.